This T cell receptor (beta chain) came from a study of post-analysis software for immune sequencing data. Notes on the study in general: Normalized Chao1 diversity was significantly lower in multiple sclerosis patients than in controls. Clustering by F measure revealed strong co-clustering among samples prepared together in one batch. Patients showed TRBV5-6, TRBV5-1 and TRBV20-1 among several TRBV segments more frequent than in controls.

Remarks on this clonotype: Antigen: not known.

Germline values: CDR1 LGHNA, CDR2 YSLEER. The V end lost 0 bases, the J end lost 9 bases, and 14 bases lay between the germline ends. The CDR3 runs 15 residues. Prepared libraries of TCR beta cDNA carried unique molecular identifiers. TCRdb re-called the PCR reads with MiXCR, one entry per CDR3 protein. The data contain approximately 770,000 distinct CDR3 sequences, roughly 46% of them singletons. V and J are TRBV4-3 and TRBJ2-2; D is possibly TRBD2 (5 bases). The sequencing sample was made of blood. The receptor's source is a girl aged 5 to 17 with multiple sclerosis. Written as DNA, the CDR3 is TGCGCCAGCAGCCAAGATCCGCGGGTATCCAGGGAGCTGTTTTTT. This translates into CASSQDPRVSRELFF.